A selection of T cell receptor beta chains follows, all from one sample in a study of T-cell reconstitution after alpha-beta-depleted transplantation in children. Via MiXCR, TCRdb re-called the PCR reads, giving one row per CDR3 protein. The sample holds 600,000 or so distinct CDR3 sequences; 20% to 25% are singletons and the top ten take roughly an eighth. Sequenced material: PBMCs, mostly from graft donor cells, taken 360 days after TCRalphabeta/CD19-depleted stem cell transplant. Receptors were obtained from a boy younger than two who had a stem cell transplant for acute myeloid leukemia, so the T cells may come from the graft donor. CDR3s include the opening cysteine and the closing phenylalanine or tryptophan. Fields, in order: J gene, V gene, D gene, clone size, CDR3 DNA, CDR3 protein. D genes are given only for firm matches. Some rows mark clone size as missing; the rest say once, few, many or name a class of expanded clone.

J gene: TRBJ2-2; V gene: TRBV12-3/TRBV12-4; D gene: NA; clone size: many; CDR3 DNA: TGTGCCAGCACCAATGATAAGGAGACCGGGGAGCTGTTTTTT; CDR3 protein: CASTNDKETGELFF
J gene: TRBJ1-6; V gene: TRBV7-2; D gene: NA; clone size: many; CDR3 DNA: TGTGCCAGCAGCTTAAGGCAGGACCAGTATTCACCCCTCCACTTT; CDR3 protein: CASSLRQDQYSPLHF
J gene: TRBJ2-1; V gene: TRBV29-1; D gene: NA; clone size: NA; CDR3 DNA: TGCAGCGTTGATGGAGGGGGCAATGAGCAGTTCTTC; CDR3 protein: CSVDGGGNEQFF
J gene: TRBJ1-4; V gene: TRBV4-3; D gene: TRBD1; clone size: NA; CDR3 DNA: TGCGCCAGCAGCCACGGACAGGAGGGCGAAAAACTGTTTTTT; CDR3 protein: CASSHGQEGEKLFF
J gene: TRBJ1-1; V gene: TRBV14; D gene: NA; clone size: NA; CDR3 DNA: TGTGCCAGCCAATACGGGAACACTGAAGCTTTCTTT; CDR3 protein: CASQYGNTEAFF
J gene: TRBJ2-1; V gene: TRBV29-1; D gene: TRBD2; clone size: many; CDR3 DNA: TGCAGCGTTGAACCACCGACAGGTAGCGGGGGGCCGGGCGATGAGCAGTTCTTC; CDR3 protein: CSVEPPTGSGGPGDEQFF
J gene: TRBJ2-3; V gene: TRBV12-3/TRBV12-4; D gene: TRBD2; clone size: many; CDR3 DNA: TGTGCCAGCAGTTCCGGGGGGACGGGACTCCTGCCTAGGGATACGCAGTATTTT; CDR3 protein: CASSSGGTGLLPRDTQYF
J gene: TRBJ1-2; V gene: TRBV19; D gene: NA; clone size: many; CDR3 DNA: TGTGCCAGTATATCAAACAGAGCTAACTATGGCTACACCTTC; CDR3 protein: CASISNRANYGYTF
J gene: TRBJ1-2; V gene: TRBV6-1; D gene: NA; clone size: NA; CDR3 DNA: TGTGCCAGCAGTGAAGCCATATACTATGGCTACACCTTC; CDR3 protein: CASSEAIYYGYTF
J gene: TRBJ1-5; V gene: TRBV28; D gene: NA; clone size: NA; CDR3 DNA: TGTGCCAGCAGGCATAATCGGCAGCCCCAGCATTTT; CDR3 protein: CASRHNRQPQHF
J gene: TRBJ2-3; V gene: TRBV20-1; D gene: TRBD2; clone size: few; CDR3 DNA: TGCAGTGCCATCCTCCTACTAGCGGGGGAGATCACAGATACGCAGTATTTT; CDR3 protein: CSAILLLAGEITDTQYF
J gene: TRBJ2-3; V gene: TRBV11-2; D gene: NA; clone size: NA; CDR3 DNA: TGTGCCAGCAGCTCGGGACTCTTCCCTAGCACAGATACGCAGTATTTT; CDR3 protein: CASSSGLFPSTDTQYF
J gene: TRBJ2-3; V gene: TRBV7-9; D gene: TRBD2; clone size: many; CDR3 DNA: TGTGCCAGCAGCCACTTACTAGCGGGGGCTCCGACGACGTTCACAGATACGCAGTATTTT; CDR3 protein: CASSHLLAGAPTTFTDTQYF
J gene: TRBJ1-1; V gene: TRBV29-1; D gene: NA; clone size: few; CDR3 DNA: TGCAGCGCAGGAGGTCTTCGCAACACTGAAGCTTTCTTT; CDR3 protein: CSAGGLRNTEAFF
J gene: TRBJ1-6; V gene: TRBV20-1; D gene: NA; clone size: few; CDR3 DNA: TGCAGTGCTCCAGACAGGCCCCTCTATAATTCACCCCTCCACTTT; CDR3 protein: CSAPDRPLYNSPLHF
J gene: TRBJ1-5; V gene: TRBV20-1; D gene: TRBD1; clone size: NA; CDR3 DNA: TGCAGTGCTCTACCTACAGGGGGCGGGGATCAGCCCCAGCATTTT; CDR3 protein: CSALPTGGGDQPQHF
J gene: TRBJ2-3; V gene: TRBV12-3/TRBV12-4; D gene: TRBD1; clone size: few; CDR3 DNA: TGTGCCAGCAGTTCATGGTCCTTCGGGACAGCCCACTACACAGATACGCAGTATTTT; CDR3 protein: CASSSWSFGTAHYTDTQYF
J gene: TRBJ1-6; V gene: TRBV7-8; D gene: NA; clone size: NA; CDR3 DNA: TGTGCCAGCAGCTTAGAAAGGGTTAATAATTCACCCCTCCACTTT; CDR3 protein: CASSLERVNNSPLHF
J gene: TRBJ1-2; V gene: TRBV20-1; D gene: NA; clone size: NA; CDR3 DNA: TGCAGTGCTAGCAGTTGGCAGGCCTATGGCTACACCTTC; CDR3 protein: CSASSWQAYGYTF
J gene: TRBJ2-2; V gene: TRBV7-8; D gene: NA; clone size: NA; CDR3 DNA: TGTGCCAGCAGCTTAGTACTTGGACGGCTGGCCGGGGAGCTGTTTTTT; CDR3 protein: CASSLVLGRLAGELFF
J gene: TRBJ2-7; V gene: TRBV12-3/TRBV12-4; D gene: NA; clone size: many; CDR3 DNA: TGTGCCAGCAGTTTTGATCCCTACGAGCAGTACTTC; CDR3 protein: CASSFDPYEQYF
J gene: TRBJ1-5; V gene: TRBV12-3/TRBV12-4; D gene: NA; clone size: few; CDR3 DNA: TGTGCCAGCAGTCAACAGGGCGGCCCGGTCCTAACTCAGCCCCAGCATTTT; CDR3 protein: CASSQQGGPVLTQPQHF
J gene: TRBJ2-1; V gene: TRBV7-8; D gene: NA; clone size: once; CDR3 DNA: TGTGCCAGCAACTCCAGGGACATTCCCGAGTCGGAGCAGTTCTTC; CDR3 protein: CASNSRDIPESEQFF
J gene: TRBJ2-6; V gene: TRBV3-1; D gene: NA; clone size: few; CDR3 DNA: TGTGCCAGCAGCCAAGAACCCGGGTCTGGGGCCAACGTCCTGACTTTC; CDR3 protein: CASSQEPGSGANVLTF
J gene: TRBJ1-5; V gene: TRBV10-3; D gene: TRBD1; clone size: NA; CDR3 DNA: TGTGCCATCAGTGAGATAGACAGGGGGCGAAGCAATCAGCCCCAGCATTTT; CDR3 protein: CAISEIDRGRSNQPQHF
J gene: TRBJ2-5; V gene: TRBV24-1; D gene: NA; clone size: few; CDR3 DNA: TGTGCCACCAGTGATTACCTTACGGAGACCCAGTACTTC; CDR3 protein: CATSDYLTETQYF
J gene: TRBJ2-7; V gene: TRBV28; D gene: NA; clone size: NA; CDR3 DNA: TGTGCCAGCAGTTTAATTGGAAAAGGTGGGGGACCCTCCTACGAGCAGTACTTC; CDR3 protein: CASSLIGKGGGPSYEQYF
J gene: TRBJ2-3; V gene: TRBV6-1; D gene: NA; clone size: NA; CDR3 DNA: TGTGCCAGCACGACGGGGAGGAGGACAGATACGCAGTATTTT; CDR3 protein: CASTTGRRTDTQYF
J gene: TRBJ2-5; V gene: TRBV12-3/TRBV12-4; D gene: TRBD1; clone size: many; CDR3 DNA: TGTGCCAGCAGTGGGGGACAGGGGACCCAAGAGACCCAGTACTTC; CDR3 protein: CASSGGQGTQETQYF
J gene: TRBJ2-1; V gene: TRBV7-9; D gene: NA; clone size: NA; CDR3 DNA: TGTGCCAGCAGCACCTCTATGGGATCGGGTCTCAATGAGCAGTTCTTC; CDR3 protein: CASSTSMGSGLNEQFF
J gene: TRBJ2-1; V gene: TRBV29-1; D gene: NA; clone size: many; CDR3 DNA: TGCAGCCTCGTAGGTCTTCGAGGTGAGCAGTTCTTC; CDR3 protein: CSLVGLRGEQFF